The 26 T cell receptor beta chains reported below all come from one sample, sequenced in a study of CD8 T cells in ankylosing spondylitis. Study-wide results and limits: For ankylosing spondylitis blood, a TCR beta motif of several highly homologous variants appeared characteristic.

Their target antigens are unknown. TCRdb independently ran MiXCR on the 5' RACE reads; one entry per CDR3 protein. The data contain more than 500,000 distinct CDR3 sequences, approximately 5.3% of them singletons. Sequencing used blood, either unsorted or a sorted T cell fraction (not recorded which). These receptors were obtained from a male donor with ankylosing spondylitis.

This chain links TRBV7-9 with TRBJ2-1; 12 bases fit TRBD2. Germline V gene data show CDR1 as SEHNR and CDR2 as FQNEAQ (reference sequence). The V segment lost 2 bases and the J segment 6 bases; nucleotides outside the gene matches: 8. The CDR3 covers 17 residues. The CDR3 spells CASSLSASGRARNEQFF. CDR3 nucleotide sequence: TGTGCCAGCAGCTTATCTGCTAGCGGGAGGGCCCGCAATGAGCAGTTCTTC.

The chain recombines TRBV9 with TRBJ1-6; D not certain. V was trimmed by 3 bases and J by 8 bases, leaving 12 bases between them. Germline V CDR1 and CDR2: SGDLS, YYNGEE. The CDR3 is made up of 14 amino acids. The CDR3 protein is CASSAKSGDSPLHF. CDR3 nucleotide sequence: TGTGCCAGCAGCGCTAAATCTGGTGATTCACCCCTCCACTTT. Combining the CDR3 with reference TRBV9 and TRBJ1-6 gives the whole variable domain DSGVTQTPKHLITATGQRVTLRCSPRSGDLSVYWYQQSLDQGLQFLIQYYNGEERAKGNILERFSAQQFPDLHSELNLSSLELGDSALYFCASSAKSGDSPLHFGNGTRLTVT.

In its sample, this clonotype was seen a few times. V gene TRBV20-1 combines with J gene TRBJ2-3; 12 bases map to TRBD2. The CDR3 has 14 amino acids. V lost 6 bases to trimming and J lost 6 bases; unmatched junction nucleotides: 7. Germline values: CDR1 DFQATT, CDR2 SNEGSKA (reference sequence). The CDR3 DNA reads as TGCAGTGCCCGACTAGCGGGAGCCCGGGATACGCAGTATTTT. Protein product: CSARLAGARDTQYF.

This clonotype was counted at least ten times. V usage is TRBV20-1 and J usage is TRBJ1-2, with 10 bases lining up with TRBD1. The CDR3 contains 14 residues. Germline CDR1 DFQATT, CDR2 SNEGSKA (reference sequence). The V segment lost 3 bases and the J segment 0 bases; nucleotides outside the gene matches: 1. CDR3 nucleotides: TGCAGTGCTAGGGGACAGGGGTCTAACTATGGCTACACCTTC. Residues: CSARGQGSNYGYTF.

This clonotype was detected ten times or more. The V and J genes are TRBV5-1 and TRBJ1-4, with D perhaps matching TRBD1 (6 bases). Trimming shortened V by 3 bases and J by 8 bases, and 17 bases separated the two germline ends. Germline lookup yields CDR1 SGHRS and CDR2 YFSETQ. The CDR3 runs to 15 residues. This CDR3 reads CASSSAGGKSEKLFF. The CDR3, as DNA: TGCGCCAGCAGCTCAGCGGGGGGCAAGTCGGAAAAACTGTTTTTT.

In DNA form, the CDR3 reads TGTGCCAGCAGCACAGGGACTCCCCGGCGGTACGAGCAGTACTTC. This gives the protein CASSTGTPRRYEQYF. This chain uses TRBV13 with TRBJ2-7, with D perhaps assigned TRBD1 or TRBD2 (6 bases each). The V end lost 5 bases, the J end lost 4 bases, and 18 bases lay between the germline ends. The CDR3 runs 15 residues. Germline V gene data show CDR1 as PRHDT and CDR2 as FYEKMQ (reference sequence).

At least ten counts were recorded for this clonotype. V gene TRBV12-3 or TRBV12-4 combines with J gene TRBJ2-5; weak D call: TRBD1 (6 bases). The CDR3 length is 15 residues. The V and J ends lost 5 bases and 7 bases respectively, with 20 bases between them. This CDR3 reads CASSPGGTTQGTQYF. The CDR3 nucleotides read TGTGCCAGCAGTCCCGGTGGGACAACTCAGGGGACCCAGTACTTC.

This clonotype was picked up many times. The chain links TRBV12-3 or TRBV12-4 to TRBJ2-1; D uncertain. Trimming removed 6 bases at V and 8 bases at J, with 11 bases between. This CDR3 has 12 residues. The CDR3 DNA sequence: TGTGCCAGCAGCCTTACAGTGTATGAGCAGTTCTTC. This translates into CASSLTVYEQFF.

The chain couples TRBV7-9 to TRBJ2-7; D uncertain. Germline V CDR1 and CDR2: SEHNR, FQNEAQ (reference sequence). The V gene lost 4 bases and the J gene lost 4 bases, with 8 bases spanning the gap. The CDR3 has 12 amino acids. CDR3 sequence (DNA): TGTGCCAGCAGCTCGAGCATATACGAGCAGTACTTC. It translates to CASSSSIYEQYF.

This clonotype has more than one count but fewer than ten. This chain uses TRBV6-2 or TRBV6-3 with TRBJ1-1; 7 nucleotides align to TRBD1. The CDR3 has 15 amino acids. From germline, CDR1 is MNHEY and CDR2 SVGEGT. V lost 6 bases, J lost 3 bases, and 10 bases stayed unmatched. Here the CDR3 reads CASSPRGTVDTEAFF. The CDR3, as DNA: TGTGCCAGCAGCCCTCGTGGGACAGTGGACACTGAAGCTTTCTTT.

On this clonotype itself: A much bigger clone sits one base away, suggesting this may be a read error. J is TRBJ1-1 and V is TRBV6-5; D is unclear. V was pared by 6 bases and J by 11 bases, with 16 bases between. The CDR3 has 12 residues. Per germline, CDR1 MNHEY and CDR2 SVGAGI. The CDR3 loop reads CASSHRSAGAFF. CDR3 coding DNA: TGTGCCAGCAGCCACCGGAGCGCGGGGGCTTTCTTT.

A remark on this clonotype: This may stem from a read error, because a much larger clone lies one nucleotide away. The CDR3 reads CASSQGANRPQHF. The CDR3 nucleotides read TGTGCCAGCAGTCAGGGGGCGAATCGGCCCCAGCATTTT. The chain combines TRBV28 with TRBJ1-5, with 8 bases aligning to TRBD1. The length of the CDR3 is 13 residues. The germline V gene has CDR1 MDHEN and CDR2 SYDVKM.

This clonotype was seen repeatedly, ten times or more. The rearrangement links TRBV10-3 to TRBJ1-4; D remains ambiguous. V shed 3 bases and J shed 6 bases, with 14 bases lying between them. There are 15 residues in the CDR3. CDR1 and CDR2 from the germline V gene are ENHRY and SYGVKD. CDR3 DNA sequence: TGTGCCATCAGTGATGGAGGGAGCCTAGATGAAAAACTGTTTTTT. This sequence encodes CAISDGGSLDEKLFF.

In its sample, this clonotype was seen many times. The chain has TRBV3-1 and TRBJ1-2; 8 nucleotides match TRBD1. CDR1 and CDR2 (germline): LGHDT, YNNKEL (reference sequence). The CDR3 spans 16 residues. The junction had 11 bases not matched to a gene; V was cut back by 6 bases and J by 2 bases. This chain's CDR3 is CASRHLIGTGNYGYTF. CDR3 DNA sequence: TGTGCCAGCAGACACCTGATCGGGACAGGCAACTATGGCTACACCTTC.

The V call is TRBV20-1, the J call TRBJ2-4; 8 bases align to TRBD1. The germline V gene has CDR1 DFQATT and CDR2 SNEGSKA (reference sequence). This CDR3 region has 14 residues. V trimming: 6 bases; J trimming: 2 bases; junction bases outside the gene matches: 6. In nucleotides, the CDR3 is TGCAGTGCCCGAAGACAGGGGTCCAAAAACATTCAGTACTTC. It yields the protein CSARRQGSKNIQYF.

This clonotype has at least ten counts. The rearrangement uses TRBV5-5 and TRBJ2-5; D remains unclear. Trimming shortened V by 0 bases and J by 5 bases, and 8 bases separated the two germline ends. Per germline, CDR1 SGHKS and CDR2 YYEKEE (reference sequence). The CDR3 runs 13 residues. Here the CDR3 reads CASSLEGSETQYF. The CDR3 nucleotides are TGTGCCAGCAGCTTGGAAGGGTCTGAGACCCAGTACTTC.

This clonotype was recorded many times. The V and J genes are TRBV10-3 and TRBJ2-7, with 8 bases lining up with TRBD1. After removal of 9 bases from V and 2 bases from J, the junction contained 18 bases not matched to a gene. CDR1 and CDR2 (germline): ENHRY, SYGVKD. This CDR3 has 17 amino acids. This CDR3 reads CAIRGQGWISKTYEQYF. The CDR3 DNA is TGTGCCATACGAGGACAGGGTTGGATTTCAAAAACCTACGAGCAGTACTTC.

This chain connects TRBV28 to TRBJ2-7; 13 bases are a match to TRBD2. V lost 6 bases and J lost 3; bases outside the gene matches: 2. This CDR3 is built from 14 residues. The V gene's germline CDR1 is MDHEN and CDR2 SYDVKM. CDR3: CASRTSGGDYEQYF. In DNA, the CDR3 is TGTGCCAGCAGAACTAGCGGGGGGGACTACGAGCAGTACTTC.

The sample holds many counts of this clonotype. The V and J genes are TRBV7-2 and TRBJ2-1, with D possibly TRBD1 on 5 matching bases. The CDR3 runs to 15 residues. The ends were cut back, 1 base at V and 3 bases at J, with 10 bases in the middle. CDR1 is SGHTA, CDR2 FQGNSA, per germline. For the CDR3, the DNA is TGTGCCAGCAGCTTAGTGGACATATACTACAATGAGCAGTTCTTC. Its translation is CASSLVDIYYNEQFF.

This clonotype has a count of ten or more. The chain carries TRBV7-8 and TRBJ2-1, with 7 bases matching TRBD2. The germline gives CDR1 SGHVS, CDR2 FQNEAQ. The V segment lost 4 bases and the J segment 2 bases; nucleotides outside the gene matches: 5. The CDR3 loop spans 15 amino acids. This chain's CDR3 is CASSWLREAYNEQFF. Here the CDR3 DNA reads TGTGCCAGCAGCTGGCTCCGGGAGGCCTACAATGAGCAGTTCTTC.

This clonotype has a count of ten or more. The CDR3 DNA reads as TGTGCCAGCAGTTACAGTGCAACTAATGAAAAACTGTTTTTT. Translating gives CASSYSATNEKLFF. This chain joins TRBV27 and TRBJ1-4; no reliable D call. V was clipped by 4 bases and J by 0 bases, with 6 bases between them. Germline CDR1 and CDR2: MNHEY and SMNVEV (reference sequence). The CDR3 length is 14 residues.

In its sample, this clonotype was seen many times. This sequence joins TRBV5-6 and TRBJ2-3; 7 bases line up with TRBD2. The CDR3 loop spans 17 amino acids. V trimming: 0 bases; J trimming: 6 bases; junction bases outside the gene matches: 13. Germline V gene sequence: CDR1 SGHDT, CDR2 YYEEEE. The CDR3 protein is CASSLGVRTRRPDTQYF. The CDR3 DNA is TGTGCCAGCAGCTTGGGGGTTCGGACTAGACGACCGGATACGCAGTATTTT. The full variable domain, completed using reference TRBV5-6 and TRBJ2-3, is DAGVTQSPTHLIKTRGQQVTLRCSPKSGHDTVSWYQQALGQGPQFIFQYYEEEERQRGNFPDRFSGHQFPNYSSELNVNALLLGDSALYLCASSLGVRTRRPDTQYFGPGTRLTVL.

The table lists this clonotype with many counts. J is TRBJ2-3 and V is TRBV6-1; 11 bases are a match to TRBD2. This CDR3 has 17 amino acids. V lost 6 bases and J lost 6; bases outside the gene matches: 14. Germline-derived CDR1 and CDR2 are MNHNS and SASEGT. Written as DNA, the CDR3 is TGTGCCAGCAGCATGGGAGTTAGCGGGAGGGCCGGGGATACGCAGTATTTT. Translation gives CASSMGVSGRAGDTQYF.

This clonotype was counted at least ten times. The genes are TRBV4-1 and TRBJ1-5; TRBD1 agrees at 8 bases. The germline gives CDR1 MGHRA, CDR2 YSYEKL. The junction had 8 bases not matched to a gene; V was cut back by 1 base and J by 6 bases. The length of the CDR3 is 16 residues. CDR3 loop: CASSQGEDRGGQPQHF. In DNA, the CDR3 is TGCGCCAGCAGCCAAGGAGAAGACAGGGGTGGTCAGCCCCAGCATTTT.

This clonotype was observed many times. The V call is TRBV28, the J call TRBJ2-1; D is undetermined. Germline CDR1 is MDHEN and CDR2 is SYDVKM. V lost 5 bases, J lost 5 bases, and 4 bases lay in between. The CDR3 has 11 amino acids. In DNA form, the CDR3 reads TGTGCCAGCAGTCAACACAATGAGCAGTTCTTC. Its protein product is CASSQHNEQFF.

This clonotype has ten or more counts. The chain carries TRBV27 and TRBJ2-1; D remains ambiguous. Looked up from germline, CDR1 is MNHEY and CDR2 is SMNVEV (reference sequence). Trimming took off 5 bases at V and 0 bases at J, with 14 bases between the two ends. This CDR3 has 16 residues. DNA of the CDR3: TGTGCCAGCAGTCCCCTTGGCGGCCACTCCTACAATGAGCAGTTCTTC. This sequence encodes CASSPLGGHSYNEQFF.